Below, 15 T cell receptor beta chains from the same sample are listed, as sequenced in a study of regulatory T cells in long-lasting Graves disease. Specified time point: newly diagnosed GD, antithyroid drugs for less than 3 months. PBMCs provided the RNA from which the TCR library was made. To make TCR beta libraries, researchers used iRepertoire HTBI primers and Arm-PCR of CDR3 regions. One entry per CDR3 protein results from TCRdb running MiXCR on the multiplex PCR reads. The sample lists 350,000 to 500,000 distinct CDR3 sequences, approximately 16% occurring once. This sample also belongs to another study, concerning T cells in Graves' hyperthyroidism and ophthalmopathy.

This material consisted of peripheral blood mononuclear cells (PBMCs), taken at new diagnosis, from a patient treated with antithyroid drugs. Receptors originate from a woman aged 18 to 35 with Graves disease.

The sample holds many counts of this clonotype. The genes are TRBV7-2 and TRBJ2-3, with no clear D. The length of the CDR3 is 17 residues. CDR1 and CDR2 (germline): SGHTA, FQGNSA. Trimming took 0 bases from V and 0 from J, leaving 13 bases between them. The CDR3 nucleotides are TGTGCCAGCAGCTTAGCCCTTTCCCCCTCTAGCACAGATACGCAGTATTTT. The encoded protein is CASSLALSPSSTDTQYF.

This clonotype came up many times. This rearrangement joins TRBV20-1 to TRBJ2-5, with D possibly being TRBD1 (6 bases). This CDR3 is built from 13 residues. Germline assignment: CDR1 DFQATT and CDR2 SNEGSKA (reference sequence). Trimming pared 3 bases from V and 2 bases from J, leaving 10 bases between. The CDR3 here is CSASRTVQETQYF. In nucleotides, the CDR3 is TGCAGTGCTAGTAGGACAGTACAAGAGACCCAGTACTTC.

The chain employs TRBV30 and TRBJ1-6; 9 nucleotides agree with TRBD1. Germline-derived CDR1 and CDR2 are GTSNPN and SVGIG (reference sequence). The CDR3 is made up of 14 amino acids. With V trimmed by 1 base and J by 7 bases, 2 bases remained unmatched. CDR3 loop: CAWSGGTGNSPLHF. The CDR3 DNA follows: TGTGCCTGGAGTGGCGGGACAGGGAATTCACCCCTCCACTTT.

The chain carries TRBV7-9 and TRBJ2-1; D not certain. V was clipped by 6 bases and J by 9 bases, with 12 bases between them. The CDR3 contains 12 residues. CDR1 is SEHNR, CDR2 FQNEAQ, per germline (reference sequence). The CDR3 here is CASRSGIAEQFF. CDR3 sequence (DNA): TGTGCCAGCAGATCCGGAATAGCTGAGCAGTTCTTC.

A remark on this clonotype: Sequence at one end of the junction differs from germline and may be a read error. The CDR3 is CSIDVGSGNTIYF. The CDR3 DNA is TGCAGCATTGATGTGGGCTCTGGAAACACCATATATTTT. The rearrangement links TRBV29-1 to TRBJ1-3; no firm D call. Germline V gene sequence: CDR1 SQVTM, CDR2 ANQGSEA. The CDR3 is 13 amino acids.

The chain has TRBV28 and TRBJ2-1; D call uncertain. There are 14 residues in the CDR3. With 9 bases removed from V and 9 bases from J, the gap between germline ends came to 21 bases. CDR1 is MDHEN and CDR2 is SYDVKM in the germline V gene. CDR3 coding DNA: TGTGCCAGTAGGAAGGCGTTCTCTAGGGCTGAGCAGTTCTTC. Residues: CASRKAFSRAEQFF.

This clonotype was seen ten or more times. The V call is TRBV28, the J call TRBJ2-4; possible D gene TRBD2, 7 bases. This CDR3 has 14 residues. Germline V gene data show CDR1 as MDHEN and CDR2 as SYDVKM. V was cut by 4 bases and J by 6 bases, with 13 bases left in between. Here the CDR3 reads CASSSSGGGNIQYF. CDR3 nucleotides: TGTGCCAGCAGTTCGTCGGGGGGCGGAAACATTCAGTACTTC.

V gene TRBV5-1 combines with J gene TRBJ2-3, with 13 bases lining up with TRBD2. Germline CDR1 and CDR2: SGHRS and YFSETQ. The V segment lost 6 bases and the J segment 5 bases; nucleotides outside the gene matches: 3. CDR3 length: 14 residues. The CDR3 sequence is CASTTSGRGDTQYF. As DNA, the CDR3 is TGCGCCAGCACCACTAGCGGGAGGGGAGATACGCAGTATTTT.

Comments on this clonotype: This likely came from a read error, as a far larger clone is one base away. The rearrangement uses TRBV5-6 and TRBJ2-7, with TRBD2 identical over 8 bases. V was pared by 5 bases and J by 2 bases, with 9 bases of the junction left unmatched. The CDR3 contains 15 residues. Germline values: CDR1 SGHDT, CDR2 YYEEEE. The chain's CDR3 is CASSETGGGPYEQYF. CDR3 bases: TGTGCCAGCAGTGAAACGGGAGGGGGGCCCTACGAGCAGTACTTC.

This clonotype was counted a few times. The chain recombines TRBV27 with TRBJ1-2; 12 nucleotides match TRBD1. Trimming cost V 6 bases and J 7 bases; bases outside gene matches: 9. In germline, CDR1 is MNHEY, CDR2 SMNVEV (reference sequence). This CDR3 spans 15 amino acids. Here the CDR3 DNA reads TGTGCCAGCAGGGCGGGGACAGGGGGCTCGTTTGGCTACACCTTC. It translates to CASRAGTGGSFGYTF.

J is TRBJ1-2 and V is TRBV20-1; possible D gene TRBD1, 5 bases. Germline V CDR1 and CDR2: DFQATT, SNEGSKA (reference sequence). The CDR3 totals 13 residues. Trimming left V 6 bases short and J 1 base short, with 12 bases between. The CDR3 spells CSAHEGHNYGYTF. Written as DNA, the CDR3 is TGCAGTGCCCATGAGGGGCATAACTATGGCTACACCTTC.

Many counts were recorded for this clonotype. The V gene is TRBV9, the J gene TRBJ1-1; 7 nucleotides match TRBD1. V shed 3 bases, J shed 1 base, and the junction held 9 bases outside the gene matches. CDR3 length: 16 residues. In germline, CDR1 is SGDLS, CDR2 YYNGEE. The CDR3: CASSAALGQTNTEAFF. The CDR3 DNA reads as TGTGCCAGCAGCGCCGCATTGGGACAGACGAACACTGAAGCTTTCTTT.

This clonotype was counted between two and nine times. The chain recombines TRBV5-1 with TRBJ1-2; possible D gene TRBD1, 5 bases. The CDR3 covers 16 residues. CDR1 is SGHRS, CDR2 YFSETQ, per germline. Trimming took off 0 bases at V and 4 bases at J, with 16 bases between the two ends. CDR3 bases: TGCGCCAGCAGCTTGGCCGGGACCGCTCCTCCCTATGGCTACACCTTC. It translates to CASSLAGTAPPYGYTF.

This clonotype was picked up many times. CDR3 residues: CASKVLASYNEQFF. The CDR3 DNA reads as TGTGCCAGCAAGGTCCTAGCGTCCTACAATGAGCAGTTCTTC. The rearrangement links TRBV2 to TRBJ2-1, with D tentatively TRBD2 (6 bases). Germline V gene sequence: CDR1 SNHLY, CDR2 FYNNEI. There are 14 residues in the CDR3. The V and J ends lost 7 bases and 1 base respectively, with 11 bases between them.

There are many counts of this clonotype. Here the CDR3 reads CASSYGTDGTRKQYF. The CDR3, as DNA: TGTGCCAGCAGCTACGGGACTGATGGGACCCGAAAGCAGTACTTC. The chain couples TRBV28 to TRBJ2-7; D perhaps matches TRBD2 (6 bases). V was pared by 6 bases and J by 8 bases, with 23 bases between. Germline assignment: CDR1 MDHEN and CDR2 SYDVKM. The CDR3 is 15 amino acids. Filled out from reference TRBV28 and TRBJ2-7, the complete variable domain reads DVKVTQSSRYLVKRTGEKVFLECVQDMDHENMFWYRQDPGLGLRLIYFSYDVKMKEKGDIPEGYSVSREKKERFSLILESASTNQTSMYLCASSYGTDGTRKQYFGPGTRLTVT.